This T cell receptor (beta chain) came from a study of blood T cell repertoires in COVID-19 (dated by TCRdb to the early 2020s). In the study overall: Collaborator samples came from the United States, Italy and Spain and covered acute and convalescent phases of COVID-19. A de-identified subject ID, COVID-19 status, age in years and sex were almost always included in the sample metadata. Samples came from the ongoing ImmuneRACE study (first 160 participants) plus 1,254 subjects from 6 global collaborators. A freely available public database, intended as a resource for researchers studying the immune response to SARS-CoV-2, is where the repertoires were released. The material from the prospective study consisted of cDNA or gDNA derived from T cells, B-cell-depleted T cells, or PBMCs. Subjects who had been exposed to COVID-19, were actively infected with it, or had recovered from it provided the deeply sampled blood TCRbeta repertoires that made up the dataset. Where available, HLA class I and class II types were obtained from metadata supplied by the sample provider rather than from assay-based typing.

Enrolling through a virtual design, the prospective study's participants ranged in age from roughly 18 to 89 years and lived across about two dozen United States geographic areas. To assign participants to cohorts, the prospective study relied on clinical history that participants themselves reported in a screening survey and a study questionnaire. Each participant in the prospective study had whole blood, serum and a nasopharyngeal or oropharyngeal swab collected by mobile phlebotomists. Over a 2-month period, participants in the prospective study had the option of providing additional blood draws and questionnaires. Before DNA extraction, prospective study blood samples were shipped either frozen or at room temperature. For this clone: It lacks a known antigen. Base qualities are missing; no much larger clone stands one base away.

Trimming removed 5 bases from V and 0 bases from J, leaving 11 bases between the germline ends. As encoded in the germline V gene, CDR1 is SGHTA while CDR2 is FQGNSA. From the cysteine through the phenylalanine, the CDR3 covers 15 amino acids. Only the CDR3 part of the read is kept: 45 bases, read in frame from the first base. The immunoSEQ Assay, a bias-controlled multiplex PCR, was used to amplify TCRbeta CDR3 regions from genomic DNA. The authors processed their data as follows. Nucleated cell counts per sample were estimated from amplification of reference gene primers within the assay. To quantify the absolute abundance of each unique TCRbeta CDR3 rearrangement, sequence reads were collapsed and filtered. For each sample, productive Simpson clonality was calculated as the square root of Simpson's diversity index over productive rearrangements. The immuneACCESS repertoire file appears here via TCRdb, limited to in-frame rearrangements. These files lack a portion of the clones; in checked studies, under half of the deficit traces to unresolved V genes, and the cause of the others is not known. That table supplies the V and J calls and clone size; D and trimming were determined from the DNA. The sample profile shows 230,000 or so clones; around 88% of them were found once. Of the sample, roughly 2.3% is held by the ten largest clones.

Findings and caveats that apply to the study as a whole: The amount of clinical and demographic metadata varied by source and participant and was provided uncurated.

The sequenced sample was PBMCs or T cells enriched from blood (not recorded which). The V gene is TRBV7-2 and the J gene is TRBJ2-1, with no confident D gene call. The receptor was derived from a woman between 40 and 55 years old with acute COVID-19. The CDR3: CASSRAASSYNEQFF. The DNA sequence is as follows: TGTGCCAGCAGCCGCGCGGCCAGCTCCTACAATGAGCAGTTCTTC.